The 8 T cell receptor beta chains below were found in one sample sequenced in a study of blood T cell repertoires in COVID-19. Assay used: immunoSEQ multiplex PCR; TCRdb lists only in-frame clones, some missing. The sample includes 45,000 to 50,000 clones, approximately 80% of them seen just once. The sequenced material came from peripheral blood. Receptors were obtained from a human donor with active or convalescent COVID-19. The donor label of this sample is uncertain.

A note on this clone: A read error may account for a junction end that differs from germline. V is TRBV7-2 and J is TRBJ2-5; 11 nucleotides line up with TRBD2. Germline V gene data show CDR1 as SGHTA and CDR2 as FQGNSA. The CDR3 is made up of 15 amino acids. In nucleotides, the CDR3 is TGTGCCAGCAGCCTAGCGGGGGGTCGTGAAGAGACCCAGTACTTC. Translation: CASSLAGGREETQYF.

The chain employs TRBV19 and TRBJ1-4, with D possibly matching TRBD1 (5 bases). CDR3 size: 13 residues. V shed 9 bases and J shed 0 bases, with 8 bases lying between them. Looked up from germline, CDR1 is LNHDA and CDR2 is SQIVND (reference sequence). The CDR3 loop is CASGRATNEKLFF. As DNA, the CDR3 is TGTGCCAGCGGCAGGGCAACTAATGAAAAACTGTTTTTT. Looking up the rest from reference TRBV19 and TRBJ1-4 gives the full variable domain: DGGITQSPKYLFRKEGQNVTLSCEQNLNHDAMYWYRQDPGQGLRLIYYSQIVNDFQKGDIAEGYSVSREKKESFPLTVTSAQKNPTAFYLCASGRATNEKLFFGSGTQLSVL.

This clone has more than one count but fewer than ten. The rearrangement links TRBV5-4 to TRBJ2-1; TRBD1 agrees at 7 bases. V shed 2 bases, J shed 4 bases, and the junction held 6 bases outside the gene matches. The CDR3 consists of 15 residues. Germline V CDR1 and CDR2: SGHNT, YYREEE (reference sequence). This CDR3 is CASSLVETGYNEQFF. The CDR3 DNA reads TGTGCCAGCAGCTTAGTTGAGACAGGGTACAATGAGCAGTTCTTC.

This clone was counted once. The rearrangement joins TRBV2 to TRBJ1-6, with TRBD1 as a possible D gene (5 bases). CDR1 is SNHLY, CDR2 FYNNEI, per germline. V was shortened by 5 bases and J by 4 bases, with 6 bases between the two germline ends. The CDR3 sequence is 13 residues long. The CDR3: CASSTGYNSPLHF. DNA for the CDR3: TGTGCCAGCAGTACAGGTTATAATTCACCCCTCCACTTT.

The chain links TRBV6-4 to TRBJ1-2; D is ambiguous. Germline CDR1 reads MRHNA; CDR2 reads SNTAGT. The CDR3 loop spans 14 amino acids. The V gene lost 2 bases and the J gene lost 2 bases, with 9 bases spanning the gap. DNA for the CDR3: TGTGCCAGCAGTGACAGGACTCCCAACTATGGCTACACCTTC. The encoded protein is CASSDRTPNYGYTF.

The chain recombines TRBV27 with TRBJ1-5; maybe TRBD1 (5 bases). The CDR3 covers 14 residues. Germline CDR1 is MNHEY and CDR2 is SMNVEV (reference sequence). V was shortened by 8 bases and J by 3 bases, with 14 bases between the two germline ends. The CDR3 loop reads CASSQWTTNQPQHF. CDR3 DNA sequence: TGTGCCAGCTCCCAATGGACAACCAATCAGCCCCAGCATTTT.

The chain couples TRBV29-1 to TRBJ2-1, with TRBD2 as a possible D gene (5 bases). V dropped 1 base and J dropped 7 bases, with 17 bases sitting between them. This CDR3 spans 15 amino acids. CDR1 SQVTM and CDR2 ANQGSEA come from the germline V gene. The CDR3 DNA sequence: TGCAGCGTTGAAGCGGACGCAGGAGGTAGGAATGAGCAGTTCTTC. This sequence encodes CSVEADAGGRNEQFF.

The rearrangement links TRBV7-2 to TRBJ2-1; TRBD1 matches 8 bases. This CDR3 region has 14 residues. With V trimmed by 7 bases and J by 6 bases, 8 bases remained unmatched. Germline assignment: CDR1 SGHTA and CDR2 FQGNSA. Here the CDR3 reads CASTLGQAFNEQFF. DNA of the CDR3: TGTGCCAGCACCCTGGGACAGGCTTTCAATGAGCAGTTCTTC.